This T cell receptor beta chain was profiled in a study of blood T cell repertoires in COVID-19. About the research overall: T cells, B-cell-depleted T cells, or PBMCs provided the cDNA or gDNA that served as material.

Assay used: immunoSEQ multiplex PCR; TCRdb lists only in-frame clones, some missing. This table holds about 210,000 clones, 82% found once. Enrolment of Seattle patients took place during active infection, and they were followed longitudinally. Germline loops: CDR1 SGHNT, CDR2 YENEEA. V was pared by 5 bases and J by 6 bases, with 15 bases between. The CDR3 spans 14 residues. The receptor was derived from a woman between 70 and 85 years old with COVID-19, enrolled during active disease. Sequencing was performed on peripheral blood. V is TRBV11-3 and J is TRBJ2-3; a weak D match, TRBD2 (6 bases). The CDR3 here is CASSKRGKADTQYF. In DNA, the CDR3 is TGTGCCAGCAGCAAACGCGGGAAAGCGGATACGCAGTATTTT.